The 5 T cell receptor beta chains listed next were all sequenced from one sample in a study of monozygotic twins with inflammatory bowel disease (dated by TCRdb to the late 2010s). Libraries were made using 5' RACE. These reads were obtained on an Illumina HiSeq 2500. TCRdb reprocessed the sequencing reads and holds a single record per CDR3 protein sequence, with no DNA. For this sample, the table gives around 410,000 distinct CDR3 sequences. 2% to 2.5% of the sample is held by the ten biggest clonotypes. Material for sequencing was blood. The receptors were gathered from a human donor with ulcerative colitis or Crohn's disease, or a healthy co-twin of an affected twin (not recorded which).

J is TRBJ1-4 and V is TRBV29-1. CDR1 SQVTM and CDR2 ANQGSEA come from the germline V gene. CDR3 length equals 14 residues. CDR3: CSVSGSSTNEKLFF.

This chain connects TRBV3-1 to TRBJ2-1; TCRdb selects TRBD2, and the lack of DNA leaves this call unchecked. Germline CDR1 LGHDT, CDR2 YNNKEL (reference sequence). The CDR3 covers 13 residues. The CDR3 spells CASSRTTSGEQFF.

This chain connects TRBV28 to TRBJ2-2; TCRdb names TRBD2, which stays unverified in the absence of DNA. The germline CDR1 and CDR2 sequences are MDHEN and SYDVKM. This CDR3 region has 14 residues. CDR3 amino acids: CASSFPGRAGELFF.

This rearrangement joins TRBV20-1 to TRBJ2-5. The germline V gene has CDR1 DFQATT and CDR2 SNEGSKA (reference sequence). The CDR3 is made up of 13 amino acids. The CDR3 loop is CSARPDYQETQYF.

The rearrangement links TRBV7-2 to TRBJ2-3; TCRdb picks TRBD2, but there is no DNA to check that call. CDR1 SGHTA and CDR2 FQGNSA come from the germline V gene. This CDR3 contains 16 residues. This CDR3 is CASSSTPAGATDTQYF.